This T cell receptor beta chain was sequenced during a study of blood T cell repertoires in COVID-19. Study context: Acute and convalescent COVID-19 specimens originated in the United States, Italy and Spain. T cells, B-cell-depleted T cells, or PBMCs supplied cDNA or gDNA.

Method: immunoSEQ multiplex PCR; TCRdb's copy keeps in-frame clones and lacks some. The table has around 80,000 clones, 75% to 95% seen once. The specimen was peripheral blood. The sequence came from an elderly woman with acute or convalescent COVID-19.

CDR3 in DNA: TGTGCCAGCAGCTTGACTAGCGGATACAATGAGCAGTTCTTC. It is translated as CASSLTSGYNEQFF. The V and J genes are TRBV7-2 and TRBJ2-1; 9 nucleotides agree with TRBD2. The length of the CDR3 is 14 residues. The V gene's germline CDR1 is SGHTA and CDR2 FQGNSA. Germline trimming cut 3 bases from V and 4 bases from J; bases unmatched to any gene: 1. The whole variable domain, remainder taken from reference TRBV7-2 and TRBJ2-1, is GAGVSQSPSNKVTEKGKDVELRCDPISGHTALYWYRQSLGQGLEFLIYFQGNSAPDKSGLPSDRFSAERTGGSVSTLTIQRTQQEDSAVYLCASSLTSGYNEQFFGPGTRLTVL.